These 3 T cell receptor beta chains were all obtained from the same sample, sequenced in a study of T-cell reconstitution after alpha-beta-depleted transplantation in children. Overall study results and limits: Several hundred graft clones that had expanded were reportedly the source of alpha-beta T cells about two months after transplant.

No antigen has been identified for these receptors. Unique molecular identifiers were built into the TCRbeta library. TCRdb itself ran the PCR reads through MiXCR, one entry per CDR3 protein. Of 25,000 to 35,000 distinct CDR3 sequences in the sample, under 7.5% were seen once. This specimen consisted of peripheral blood, obtained 60 days after TCRalphabeta/CD19-depleted stem cell transplant. The receptors were sampled from a child younger than two who had a stem cell transplant for acute myeloid leukemia, so the T cells may come from the graft donor.

This clonotype was recorded at least ten times. The CDR3 loop is CASTDDGALATNEKLFF. DNA of the CDR3: TGTGCCAGCACCGATGACGGAGCCCTCGCAACTAATGAAAAACTGTTTTTT. The rearrangement links TRBV2 to TRBJ1-4, with D uncertain. The CDR3 has 17 amino acids. Trimming took off 7 bases at V and 0 bases at J, with 18 bases between the two ends. Germline CDR1 is SNHLY and CDR2 is FYNNEI.

This clonotype was detected many times. The chain carries TRBV12-3 or TRBV12-4 and TRBJ2-7; 7 bases agree with TRBD1. CDR3 length equals 14 residues. V dropped 3 bases and J dropped 4; count of bases not matched to a gene: 6. The CDR3 DNA sequence: TGTGCCAGCAGTTTGTACAGGGGAAAATACGAGCAGTACTTC. Amino acids: CASSLYRGKYEQYF.

This clonotype was found many times. The V and J genes are TRBV20-1 and TRBJ1-5; no clear D gene. The CDR3 totals 13 residues. With 5 bases removed from V and 7 bases from J, the gap between germline ends came to 15 bases. The germline gives CDR1 DFQATT, CDR2 SNEGSKA (reference sequence). CDR3 residues: CSAPGNSNQPQHF. CDR3 nucleotides: TGCAGTGCTCCGGGTAACTCCAACCAGCCCCAGCATTTT.